These 15 T cell receptor beta chains were sequenced from one sample in a study of cytomegalovirus exposure and HLA in healthy donors. The repertoire was sequenced with immunoSEQ multiplex PCR; TCRdb's copy has only in-frame clones and lacks some. Altogether around 200,000 clones are present, roughly 84% being singletons, with the ten largest covering 2.5% to 3%. The sequenced material came from PBMCs. All receptors come from a woman under 30 in good health and CMV-seropositive.

The chain joins TRBV5-1 to TRBJ1-6; TRBD1 might be the D (5 bases). V was cut by 4 bases and J by 0 bases, with 17 bases left in between. The CDR3 has 18 amino acids. Germline V gene lookup returns CDR1 SGHRS and CDR2 YFSETQ. The CDR3 here is CASSLEYTGSSYNSPLHF. The DNA of the CDR3 is TGCGCCAGCAGCCTTGAATATACAGGTAGCTCCTATAATTCACCCCTCCACTTT. The full variable domain, in which reference TRBV5-1 and TRBJ1-6 provide the parts outside the CDR3, is KAGVTQTPRYLIKTRGQQVTLSCSPISGHRSVSWYQQTPGQGLQFLFEYFSETQRNKGNFPGRFSGRQFSNSRSEMNVSTLELGDSALYLCASSLEYTGSSYNSPLHFGNGTRLTVT.

The gene calls are TRBV27 and TRBJ1-5; no reliable D call. The CDR3 is 15 residues long. The V gene's germline CDR1 is MNHEY and CDR2 SMNVEV (reference sequence). V lost 4 bases and J 2 bases, leaving 12 bases between the germline ends. CDR3 DNA sequence: TGTGCCAGCAGTTGGTTCGCGGATCGCAATCAGCCCCAGCATTTT. Protein sequence: CASSWFADRNQPQHF.

The chain joins TRBV29-1 to TRBJ2-1; 7 bases fit TRBD2. CDR3 length equals 14 residues. Losses at the gene ends were 3 bases for V and 1 base for J; bases not matched to a gene: 3. Germline CDR1 reads SQVTM; CDR2 reads ANQGSEA. The CDR3 sequence is CSVDTSASYNEQFF. The CDR3 nucleotides read TGCAGCGTTGATACTAGCGCGTCCTACAATGAGCAGTTCTTC.

The genes are TRBV7-2 and TRBJ1-2; 7 bases match TRBD1. The germline V gene encodes CDR1 SGHTA and CDR2 FQGNSA. The trim removed 7 bases at V and 4 bases at J, leaving 9 bases unmatched. The CDR3 has 14 amino acids. The CDR3 coding sequence is TGTGCCAGCACCAAACCGGGACAGAGCTATGGCTACACCTTC. It translates to CASTKPGQSYGYTF. Full variable domain (outside the CDR3, taken from reference TRBV7-2 and TRBJ1-2): GAGVSQSPSNKVTEKGKDVELRCDPISGHTALYWYRQSLGQGLEFLIYFQGNSAPDKSGLPSDRFSAERTGGSVSTLTIQRTQQEDSAVYLCASTKPGQSYGYTFGSGTRLTVV.

The chain is built from TRBV7-6 and TRBJ2-3; D might be TRBD1 (6 bases). Germline CDR1 SGHVS, CDR2 FNYEAQ. Trimming took 5 bases from V and 3 from J, leaving 15 bases between them. The CDR3 spans 15 residues. CDR3 residues: CASSGTGSLTDTQYF. The CDR3, as DNA: TGTGCCAGCAGCGGAACAGGGAGTTTAACAGATACGCAGTATTTT.

The V call is TRBV27, the J call TRBJ2-3; 8 positions agree with TRBD2. Germline V lookup: CDR1 MNHEY, CDR2 SMNVEV (reference sequence). The CDR3 totals 14 residues. J was trimmed by 1 base and V by 6 bases; bases with no gene match: 3. This chain's CDR3 is CASSPGGGTDTQYF. The CDR3 nucleotides are TGTGCCAGCAGCCCCGGGGGGGGCACAGATACGCAGTATTTT.

The chain recombines TRBV15 with TRBJ2-5, with TRBD2 matching over 8 bases. Trimming at V came to 4 bases and at J to 5 bases, leaving 9 bases not matched to a gene. CDR3 size: 15 residues. CDR1 is LNHNV and CDR2 is YYDKDF in the germline V gene (reference sequence). DNA of the CDR3: TGTGCCACCAGCAACCCAGCGGGGGTTTATGAGACCCAGTACTTC. It encodes CATSNPAGVYETQYF.

The chain combines TRBV28 with TRBJ1-1; 7 positions agree with TRBD1. V shed 8 bases, J shed 1 base, and the junction held 4 bases outside the gene matches. Germline lookup yields CDR1 MDHEN and CDR2 SYDVKM. The CDR3 has 13 residues. CDR3 sequence: CASGTARNTEAFF. Here the CDR3 DNA reads TGTGCCAGCGGGACAGCCAGGAACACTGAAGCTTTCTTT.

The chain recombines TRBV15 with TRBJ1-2; D is uncertain. The CDR3 sequence is 15 residues long. V lost 1 base, J lost 2 bases, and 11 bases lay in between. Germline loops: CDR1 LNHNV, CDR2 YYDKDF (reference sequence). The CDR3 sequence is CATSRVSGDNYGYTF. The CDR3 coding sequence is TGTGCCACCAGCAGAGTTTCAGGCGACAACTATGGCTACACCTTC.

Only one count was recorded for this clone. V is TRBV5-4 and J is TRBJ2-1; D may be TRBD2 (6 bases). Germline V gene lookup returns CDR1 SGHNT and CDR2 YYREEE (reference sequence). The V end was cut by 4 bases, the J end by 8 bases, with 16 bases between. The CDR3 totals 14 residues. DNA for the CDR3: TGTGCCAGCAGCGCGCCGCGGGGCCGTCATGAGCAGTTCTTC. It yields the protein CASSAPRGRHEQFF.

This clone was observed at least ten times. V gene TRBV6-4 combines with J gene TRBJ2-1, with 10 bases that match TRBD2. Germline V gene sequence: CDR1 MRHNA, CDR2 SNTAGT. V lost 5 bases, J lost 6 bases, and 7 bases stayed unmatched. The CDR3 spans 15 residues. CDR3 sequence (DNA): TGTGCCAGCAGTTTAGCGGGGGGCCAACTCAATGAGCAGTTCTTC. Translation: CASSLAGGQLNEQFF.

The CDR3 protein is CSVTGTGELSDEQYF. CDR3 coding DNA: TGCAGCGTTACCGGGACAGGGGAATTGAGCGACGAGCAGTACTTC. The chain joins TRBV29-1 to TRBJ2-7; 10 bases align to TRBD1. Looked up from germline, CDR1 is SQVTM and CDR2 is ANQGSEA. CDR3 length: 15 residues. Trimming removed 5 bases from V and 5 bases from J; junction bases left unmatched: 12.

This clone was found a few times. V usage is TRBV15 and J usage is TRBJ1-5; 7 bases line up with TRBD1. V shed 1 base and J 5 bases; nucleotides not matched to a gene: 5. The CDR3 covers 15 residues. Germline loops: CDR1 LNHNV, CDR2 YYDKDF (reference sequence). The CDR3 region is CATSRGRDSDQPQHF. CDR3 in DNA: TGTGCCACCAGCAGAGGGAGGGACAGTGATCAGCCCCAGCATTTT.

V is TRBV10-3 and J is TRBJ1-1, with a possible D match to TRBD1 (5 bases). Germline V lookup: CDR1 ENHRY, CDR2 SYGVKD. This CDR3 has 15 amino acids. Trimming took 0 bases from V and 2 from J, leaving 10 bases between them. CDR3 nucleotides: TGTGCCATCAGTGAGTCCCAGGGTTATAACACTGAAGCTTTCTTT. It yields the protein CAISESQGYNTEAFF.

This chain uses TRBV19 with TRBJ2-5; TRBD1 agrees at 8 bases. The ends lost 8 bases at V and 2 bases at J; junction bases unmatched: 10. Per germline, CDR1 LNHDA and CDR2 SQIVND (reference sequence). The CDR3 is 15 amino acids. The CDR3 sequence is CASRPTGAGQETQYF. CDR3 sequence (DNA): TGTGCCAGTCGACCGACAGGGGCGGGGCAAGAGACCCAGTACTTC.